Listed below are T cell receptor beta chains from one sample, sequenced in a study of T cells of healthy individuals. TCRdb re-analysed the 5' RACE reads in MiXCR, keeping a single row per CDR3 protein. Altogether approximately 50,000 distinct CDR3 sequences are present, roughly 14% being singletons, with the ten largest covering 16%. The receptor source for this set is a human donor in good health. The CDR3 runs from the conserved cysteine through the conserved F or W. D genes are given only for firm matches. Rows may omit the clone size; those that give it use once, few, many or a size class.

>TRBV2|many|TRBD2|TRBJ2-3
CASREGTSGDTQYF
TGTGCCAGCAGGGAGGGGACTAGCGGAGATACGCAGTATTTT
>TRBV20-1|few|NA|TRBJ1-1
CSARGSTRTEAFF
TGCAGTGCTAGAGGGTCCACTAGGACTGAAGCTTTCTTT
>TRBV10-3|NA|TRBD2|TRBJ2-3
CAIGLAGEVGTDTQYF
TGTGCCATCGGACTAGCGGGGGAAGTAGGCACAGATACGCAGTATTTT
>TRBV4-3|once|TRBD1|TRBJ2-1
CASSQEGQGPYNEQFF
TGCGCCAGCAGCCAAGAGGGACAGGGGCCCTACAATGAGCAGTTCTTC
>TRBV3-1|NA|NA|TRBJ2-7
CASSQERSYEQYF
TGTGCCAGCAGCCAAGAACGTTCCTACGAGCAGTACTTC
>TRBV20-1|many|TRBD2|TRBJ2-7
CSAPLTSAGIYEQYF
TGCAGTGCGCCGCTCACTAGCGCGGGCATCTACGAGCAGTACTTC
>TRBV6-4|few|NA|TRBJ2-4
CASSDSGGGLNIQYF
TGTGCCAGCAGTGACTCTGGGGGGGGGCTAAACATTCAGTACTTC
>TRBV5-4|NA|NA|TRBJ2-5
CASSLRVGTQYF
TGTGCCAGCAGCTTGAGGGTAGGGACCCAGTACTTC
>TRBV19|NA|NA|TRBJ1-6
CASRAFQGSYNSPLHF
TGTGCCAGTCGAGCTTTTCAGGGATCCTATAATTCACCCCTCCACTTT
>TRBV7-2|many|NA|TRBJ1-5
CASSLAWSSAQPQHF
TGTGCCAGCAGCTTAGCGTGGTCAAGCGCCCAGCCCCAGCATTTT
>TRBV7-9|many|TRBD1|TRBJ2-2
CASSLAGGKIGELFF
TGTGCCAGCAGCCTAGCAGGGGGAAAGATCGGGGAGCTGTTTTTT
>TRBV4-1|NA|NA|TRBJ2-5
CASSQEQIQETQYF
TGCGCCAGCAGCCAAGAGCAGATACAAGAGACCCAGTACTTC
>TRBV29-1|many|NA|TRBJ1-2
CSVGGPRTGYTF
TGCAGCGTGGGGGGGCCCCGGACCGGCTACACCTTC
>TRBV29-1|many|TRBD1|TRBJ1-1
CSVDSSGGGEAFF
TGCAGCGTTGATAGTTCAGGGGGTGGTGAAGCTTTCTTT
>TRBV5-1|NA|NA|TRBJ2-5
CASSLSGSGETQYF
TGCGCCAGCAGCTTGTCTGGGTCCGGGGAGACCCAGTACTTC
>TRBV20-1|NA|NA|TRBJ2-7
CSVWTGGSEQYF
TGCAGTGTTTGGACGGGGGGCTCCGAGCAGTACTTC
>TRBV4-3|NA|TRBD1|TRBJ2-6
CASSLRTGGFSGTNVLTF
TGCGCCAGCAGCCTTCGGACAGGGGGCTTCTCTGGGACCAACGTCCTGACTTTC
>TRBV13|NA|NA|TRBJ2-3
CASSSRTASTDTQYF
TGTGCCAGCAGCTCCAGGACAGCTAGCACAGATACGCAGTATTTT
>TRBV5-6|NA|NA|TRBJ1-1
CVSSLGAQTEAFF
TGTGTCAGCAGCTTGGGTGCACAAACTGAAGCTTTCTTT
>TRBV20-1|NA|TRBD2|TRBJ2-3
CSASGVGRVFISADTQYF
TGCAGTGCTAGTGGCGTAGGGAGGGTATTCATTAGCGCAGATACGCAGTATTTT
>TRBV6-2/TRBV6-3|NA|TRBD1|TRBJ2-1
CASSYGGTGGDEQFF
TGTGCCAGCAGCTACGGGGGGACAGGGGGCGATGAGCAGTTCTTC
>TRBV7-2|few|NA|TRBJ1-3
CASSLVQSSGNTIYF
TGTGCCAGCAGCTTAGTACAGTCCTCTGGAAACACCATATATTTT
>TRBV12-3/TRBV12-4|few|NA|TRBJ2-1
CASSLIPDLLNEQFF
TGTGCCAGCAGTTTAATTCCCGACCTACTGAATGAGCAGTTCTTC
>TRBV6-5|few|NA|TRBJ2-4
CATQTGIGIQYF
TGTGCCACCCAAACAGGGATTGGGATTCAGTACTTC
>TRBV7-2|NA|TRBD1|TRBJ2-2
CASSPTGTGATGELFF
TGTGCCAGCAGCCCGACCGGGACAGGGGCCACCGGGGAGCTGTTTTTT
>TRBV11-2|many|TRBD1|TRBJ1-1
CASSLSGTGAVEAFF
TGTGCCAGCAGCTTATCGGGGACAGGTGCTGTGGAAGCTTTCTTT